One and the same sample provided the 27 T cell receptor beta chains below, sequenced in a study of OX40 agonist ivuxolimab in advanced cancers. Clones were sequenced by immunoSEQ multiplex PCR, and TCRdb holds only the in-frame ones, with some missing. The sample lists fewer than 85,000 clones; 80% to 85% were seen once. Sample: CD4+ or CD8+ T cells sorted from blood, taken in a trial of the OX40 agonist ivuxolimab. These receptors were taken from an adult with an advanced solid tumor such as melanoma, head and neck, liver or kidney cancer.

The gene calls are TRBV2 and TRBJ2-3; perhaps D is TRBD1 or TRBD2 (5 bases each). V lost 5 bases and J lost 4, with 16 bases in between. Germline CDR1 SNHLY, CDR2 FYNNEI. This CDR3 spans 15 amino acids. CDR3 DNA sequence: TGTGCCAGCAGTACCGGGGCCTTAATCGCAGATACGCAGTATTTT. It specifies CASSTGALIADTQYF.

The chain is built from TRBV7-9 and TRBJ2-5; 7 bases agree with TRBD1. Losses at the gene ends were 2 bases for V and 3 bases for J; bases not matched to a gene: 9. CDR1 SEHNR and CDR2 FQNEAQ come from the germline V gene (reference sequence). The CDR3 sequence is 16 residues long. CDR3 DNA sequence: TGTGCCAGCAGCTTAATTATGACAGGGAACAAAGAGACCCAGTACTTC. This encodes CASSLIMTGNKETQYF.

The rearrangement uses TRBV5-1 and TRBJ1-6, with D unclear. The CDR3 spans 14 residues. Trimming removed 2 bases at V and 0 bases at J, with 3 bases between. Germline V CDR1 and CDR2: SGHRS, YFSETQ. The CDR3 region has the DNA TGCGCCAGCAGCTTCAGCTCCTATAATTCACCCCTCCACTTT. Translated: CASSFSSYNSPLHF.

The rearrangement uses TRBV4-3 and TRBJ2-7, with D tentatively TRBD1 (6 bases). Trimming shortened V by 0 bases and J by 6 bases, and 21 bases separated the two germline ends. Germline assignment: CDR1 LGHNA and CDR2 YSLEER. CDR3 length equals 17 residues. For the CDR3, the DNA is TGCGCCAGCAGCCAAGATCCTAGTGGGGGCCTGATTAGCGAGCAGTACTTC. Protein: CASSQDPSGGLISEQYF.

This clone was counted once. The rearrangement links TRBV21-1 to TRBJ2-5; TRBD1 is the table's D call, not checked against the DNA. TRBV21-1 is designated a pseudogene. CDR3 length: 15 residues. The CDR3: CASRPPGIREETQYF. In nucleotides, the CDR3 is TGTGCCAGCAGACCTCCTGGGATCAGGGAAGAGACCCAGTACTTC.

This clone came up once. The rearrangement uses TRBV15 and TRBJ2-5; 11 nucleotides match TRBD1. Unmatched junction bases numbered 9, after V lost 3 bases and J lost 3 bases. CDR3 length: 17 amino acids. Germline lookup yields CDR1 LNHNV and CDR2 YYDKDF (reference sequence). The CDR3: CATSRGTGGTHKETQYF. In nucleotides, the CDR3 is TGTGCCACCAGCAGGGGGACAGGGGGAACCCATAAAGAGACCCAGTACTTC. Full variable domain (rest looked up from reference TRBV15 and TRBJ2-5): DAMVIQNPRYQVTQFGKPVTLSCSQTLNHNVMYWYQQKSSQAPKLLFHYYDKDFNNEADTPDNFQSRRPNTSFCFLDIRSPGLGDTAMYLCATSRGTGGTHKETQYFGPGTRLLVL.

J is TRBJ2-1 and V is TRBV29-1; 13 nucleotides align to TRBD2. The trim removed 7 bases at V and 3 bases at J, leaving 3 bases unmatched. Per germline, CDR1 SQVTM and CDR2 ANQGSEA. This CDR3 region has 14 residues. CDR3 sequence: CSAGLAGVYNEQFF. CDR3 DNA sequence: TGCAGCGCTGGACTAGCGGGAGTCTACAATGAGCAGTTCTTC.

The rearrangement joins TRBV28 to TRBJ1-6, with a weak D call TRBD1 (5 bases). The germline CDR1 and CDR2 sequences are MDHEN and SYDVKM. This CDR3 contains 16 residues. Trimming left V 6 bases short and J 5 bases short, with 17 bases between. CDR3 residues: CASREASTAHNSPLHF. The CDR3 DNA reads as TGTGCCAGCAGGGAAGCTTCGACAGCGCATAATTCACCCCTCCACTTT. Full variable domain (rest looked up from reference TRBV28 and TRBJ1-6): DVKVTQSSRYLVKRTGEKVFLECVQDMDHENMFWYRQDPGLGLRLIYFSYDVKMKEKGDIPEGYSVSREKKERFSLILESASTNQTSMYLCASREASTAHNSPLHFGNGTRLTVT.

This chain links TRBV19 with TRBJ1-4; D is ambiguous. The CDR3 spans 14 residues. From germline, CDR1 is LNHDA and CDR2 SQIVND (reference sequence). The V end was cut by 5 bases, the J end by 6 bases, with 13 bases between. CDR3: CASSSGYWDEKLFF. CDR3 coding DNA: TGTGCCAGTAGTTCGGGCTATTGGGATGAAAAACTGTTTTTT.

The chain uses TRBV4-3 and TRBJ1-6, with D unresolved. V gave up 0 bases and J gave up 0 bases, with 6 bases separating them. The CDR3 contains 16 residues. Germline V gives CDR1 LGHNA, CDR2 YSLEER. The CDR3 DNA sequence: TGCGCCAGCAGCCAAGATGGTAGCTCCTATAATTCACCCCTCCACTTT. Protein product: CASSQDGSSYNSPLHF.

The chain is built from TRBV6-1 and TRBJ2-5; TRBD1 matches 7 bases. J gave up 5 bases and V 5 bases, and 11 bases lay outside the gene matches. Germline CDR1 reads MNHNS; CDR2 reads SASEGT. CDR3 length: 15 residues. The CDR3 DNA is TGTGCCAGCAGTCGGAATCCTGACAGGGAGGAGACCCAGTACTTC. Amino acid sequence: CASSRNPDREETQYF.

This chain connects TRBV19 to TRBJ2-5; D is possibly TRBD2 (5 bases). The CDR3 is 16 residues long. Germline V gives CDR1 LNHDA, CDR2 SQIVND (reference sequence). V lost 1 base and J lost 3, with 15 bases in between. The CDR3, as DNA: TGTGCCAGTAGTATAGCCCTTGGGAGAGGAAAAGAGACCCAGTACTTC. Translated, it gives CASSIALGRGKETQYF.

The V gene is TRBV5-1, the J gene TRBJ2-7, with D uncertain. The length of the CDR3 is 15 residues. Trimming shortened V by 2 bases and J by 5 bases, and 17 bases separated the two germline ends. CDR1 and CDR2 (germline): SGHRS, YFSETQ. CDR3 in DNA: TGCGCCAGCAGCTTAGGTGGACCCGTAATCGACGAGCAGTACTTC. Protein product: CASSLGGPVIDEQYF.

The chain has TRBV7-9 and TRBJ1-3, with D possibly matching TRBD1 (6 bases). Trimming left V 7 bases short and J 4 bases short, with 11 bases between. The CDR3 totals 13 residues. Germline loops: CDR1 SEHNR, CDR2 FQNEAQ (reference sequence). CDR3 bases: TGTGCCAGCATCGCGGGGGCCGGAAACACCATATATTTT. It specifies CASIAGAGNTIYF.

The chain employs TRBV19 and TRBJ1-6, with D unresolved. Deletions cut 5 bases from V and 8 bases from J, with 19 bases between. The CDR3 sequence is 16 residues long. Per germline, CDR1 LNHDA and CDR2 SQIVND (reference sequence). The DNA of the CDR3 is TGTGCCAGTAGTCTCTTGCGGGCTGCTGCTGATTCACCCCTCCACTTT. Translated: CASSLLRAAADSPLHF.

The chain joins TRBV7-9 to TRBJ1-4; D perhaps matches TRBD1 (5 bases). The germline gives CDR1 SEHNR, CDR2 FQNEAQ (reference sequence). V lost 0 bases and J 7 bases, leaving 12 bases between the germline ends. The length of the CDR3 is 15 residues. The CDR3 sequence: CASSLALQGAEKLFF. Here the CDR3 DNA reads TGTGCCAGCAGCTTAGCGCTGCAGGGTGCTGAAAAACTGTTTTTT.

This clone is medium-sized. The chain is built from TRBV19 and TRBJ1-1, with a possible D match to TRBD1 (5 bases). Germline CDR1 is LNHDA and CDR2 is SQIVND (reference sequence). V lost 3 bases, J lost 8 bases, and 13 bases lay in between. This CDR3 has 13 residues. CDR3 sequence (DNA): TGTGCCAGTAGTATGCGTCCGACAGTAGAAGCTTTCTTT. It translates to CASSMRPTVEAFF. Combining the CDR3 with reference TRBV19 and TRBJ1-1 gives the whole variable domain DGGITQSPKYLFRKEGQNVTLSCEQNLNHDAMYWYRQDPGQGLRLIYYSQIVNDFQKGDIAEGYSVSREKKESFPLTVTSAQKNPTAFYLCASSMRPTVEAFFGQGTRLTVV.

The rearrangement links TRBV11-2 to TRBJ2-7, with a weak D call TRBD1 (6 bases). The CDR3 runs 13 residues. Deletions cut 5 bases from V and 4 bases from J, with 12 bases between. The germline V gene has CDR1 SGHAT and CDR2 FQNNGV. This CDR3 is CASSILQGYEQYF. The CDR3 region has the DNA TGTGCCAGCAGCATCCTCCAGGGGTACGAGCAGTACTTC.

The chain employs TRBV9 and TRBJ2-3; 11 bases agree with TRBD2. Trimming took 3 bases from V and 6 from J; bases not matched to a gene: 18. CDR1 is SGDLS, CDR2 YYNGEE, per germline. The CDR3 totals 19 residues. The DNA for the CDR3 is TGTGCCAGCAGCGCAGTAGTCCTAGCGGGGGGCTATAGGGTGGATACGCAGTATTTT. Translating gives CASSAVVLAGGYRVDTQYF.

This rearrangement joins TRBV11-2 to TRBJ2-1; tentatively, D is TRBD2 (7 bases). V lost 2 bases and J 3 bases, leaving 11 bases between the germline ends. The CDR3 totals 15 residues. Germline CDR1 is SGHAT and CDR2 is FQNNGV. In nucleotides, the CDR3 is TGTGCCAGCAGCTTAAAAGGGGGGGACTACAATGAGCAGTTCTTC. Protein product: CASSLKGGDYNEQFF.

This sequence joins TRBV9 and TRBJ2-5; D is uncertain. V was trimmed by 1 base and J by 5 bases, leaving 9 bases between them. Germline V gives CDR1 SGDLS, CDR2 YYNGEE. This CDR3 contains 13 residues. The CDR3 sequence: CASSVRPTETQYF. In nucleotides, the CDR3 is TGTGCCAGCAGCGTACGGCCGACTGAGACCCAGTACTTC.

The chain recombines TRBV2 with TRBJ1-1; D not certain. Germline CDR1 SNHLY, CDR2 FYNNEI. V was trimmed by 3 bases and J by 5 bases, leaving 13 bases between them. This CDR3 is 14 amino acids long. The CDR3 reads CASSDAVGKTEAFF. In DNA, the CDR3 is TGTGCCAGCAGTGACGCGGTCGGGAAGACTGAAGCTTTCTTT.

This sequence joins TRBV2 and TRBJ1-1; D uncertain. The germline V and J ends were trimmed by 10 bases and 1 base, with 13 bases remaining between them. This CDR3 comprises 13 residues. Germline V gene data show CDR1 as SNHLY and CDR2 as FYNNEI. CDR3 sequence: CATGGGGNTEAFF. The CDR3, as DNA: TGTGCCACCGGAGGCGGAGGGAACACTGAAGCTTTCTTT.

CDR3 bases: TGTGCCAGCAGCTACATTCCGGGACTGGATAACTATGGCTACACCTTC. Encoded protein: CASSYIPGLDNYGYTF. The chain links TRBV7-2 to TRBJ1-2; a possible D gene is TRBD1 (5 bases). The CDR3 length is 16 residues. The ends were cut back, 4 bases at V and 1 base at J, with 16 bases in the middle. Germline assignment: CDR1 SGHTA and CDR2 FQGNSA.

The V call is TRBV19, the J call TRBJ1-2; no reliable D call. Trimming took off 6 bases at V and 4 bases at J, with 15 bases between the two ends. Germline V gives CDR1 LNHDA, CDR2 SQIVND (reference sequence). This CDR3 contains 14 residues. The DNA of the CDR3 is TGTGCCAGTAGCCCTCTCGAACAGATCTATGGCTACACCTTC. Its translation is CASSPLEQIYGYTF.

In DNA, the CDR3 is TGTGCCAGCAGCGTAGCAGCGGGGGCGAACTATGGCTACACCTTC. Protein sequence: CASSVAAGANYGYTF. The V and J genes are TRBV9 and TRBJ1-2; D might be TRBD1 (6 bases). The germline V and J ends were trimmed by 0 bases and 2 bases, with 11 bases remaining between them. This CDR3 has 15 residues. CDR1 and CDR2 (germline): SGDLS, YYNGEE.

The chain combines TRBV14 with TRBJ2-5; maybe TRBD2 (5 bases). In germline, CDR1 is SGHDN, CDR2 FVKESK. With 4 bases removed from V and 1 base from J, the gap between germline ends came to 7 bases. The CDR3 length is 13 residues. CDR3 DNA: TGTGCCAGCAGCCGCCGGGGCCAAGAGACCCAGTACTTC. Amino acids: CASSRRGQETQYF.